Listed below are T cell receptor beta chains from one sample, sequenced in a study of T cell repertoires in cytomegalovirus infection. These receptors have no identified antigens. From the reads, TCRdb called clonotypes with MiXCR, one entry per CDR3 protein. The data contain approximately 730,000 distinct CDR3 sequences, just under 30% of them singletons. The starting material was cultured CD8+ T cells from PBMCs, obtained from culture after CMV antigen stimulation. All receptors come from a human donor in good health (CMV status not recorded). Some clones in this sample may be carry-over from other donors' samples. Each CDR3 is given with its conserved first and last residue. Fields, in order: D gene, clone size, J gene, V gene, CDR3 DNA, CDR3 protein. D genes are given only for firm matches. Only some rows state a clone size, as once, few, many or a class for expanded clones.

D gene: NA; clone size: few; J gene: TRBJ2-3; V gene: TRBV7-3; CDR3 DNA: TGTGCCAGCAGCTTAGAATTAGCGATTGGAGATACGCAGTATTTT; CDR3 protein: CASSLELAIGDTQYF
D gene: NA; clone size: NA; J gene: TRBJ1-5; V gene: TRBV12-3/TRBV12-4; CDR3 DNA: TGTGCCAGCAGTTTAAAGGTCCGTCAGCCCCAGCATTTT; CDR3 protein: CASSLKVRQPQHF
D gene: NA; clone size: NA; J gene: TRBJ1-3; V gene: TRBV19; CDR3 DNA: TGTGCCAGTAGTATCCGTAGCTCTGGAAACACCATATATTTT; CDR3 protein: CASSIRSSGNTIYF
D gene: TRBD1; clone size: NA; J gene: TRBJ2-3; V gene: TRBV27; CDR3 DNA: TGTGCCAGCAGTTTTGACAGGGGGCTCGCCCCTCCTAGCACAGATACGCAGTATTTT; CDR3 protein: CASSFDRGLAPPSTDTQYF
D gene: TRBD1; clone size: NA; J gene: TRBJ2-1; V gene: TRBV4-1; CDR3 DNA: TGCGCCAGCAGCCGCCGGACAGGGTCAGTCAATGAGCAGTTCTTC; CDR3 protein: CASSRRTGSVNEQFF
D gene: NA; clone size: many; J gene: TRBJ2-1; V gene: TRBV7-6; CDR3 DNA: TGTGCCAGCAGCTTCGTATACAATGAGCAGTTCTTC; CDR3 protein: CASSFVYNEQFF
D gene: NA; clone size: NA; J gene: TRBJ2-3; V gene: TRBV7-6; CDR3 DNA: TGTGCCAGCAGCTTAGTAGCCAGTGATACGCAGTATTTT; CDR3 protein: CASSLVASDTQYF
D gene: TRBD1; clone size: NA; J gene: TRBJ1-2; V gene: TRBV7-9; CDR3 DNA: TGTGCCAGCAGCGGACGGGACAGGGGTATTAAGGGCTACACCTTC; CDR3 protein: CASSGRDRGIKGYTF
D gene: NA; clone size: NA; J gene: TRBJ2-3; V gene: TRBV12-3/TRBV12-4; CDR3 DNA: TGTGCCAGCAGTCCCCGGGACAGCACAGATACGCAGTATTTT; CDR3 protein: CASSPRDSTDTQYF
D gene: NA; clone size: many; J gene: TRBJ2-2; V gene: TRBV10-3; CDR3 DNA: TGTGCCATCAGTCGAATCTCGGGACCCACCGGGGAGCTGTTTTTT; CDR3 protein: CAISRISGPTGELFF
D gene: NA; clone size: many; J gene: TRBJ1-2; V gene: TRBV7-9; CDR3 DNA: TGTGCCAGCAGCACCCTGTTGGGACTTGGTGGCTACACCTTC; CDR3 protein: CASSTLLGLGGYTF
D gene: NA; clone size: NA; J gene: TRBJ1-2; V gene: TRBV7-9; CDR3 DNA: TGTGCCAGCAGCCGGACAAGTGGCTACACCTTC; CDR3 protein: CASSRTSGYTF
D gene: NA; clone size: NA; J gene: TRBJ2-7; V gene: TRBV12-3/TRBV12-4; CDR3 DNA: TGTGCCAGCAGTTTCATGACCGACGACCGATCCTACGAGCAGTACTTC; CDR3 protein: CASSFMTDDRSYEQYF
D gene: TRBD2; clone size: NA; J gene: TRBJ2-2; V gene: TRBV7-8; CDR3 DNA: TGTGCCAGCAGCTTAGACAGGACTAGTGCGAACACCGGGGAGCTGTTTTTT; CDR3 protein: CASSLDRTSANTGELFF
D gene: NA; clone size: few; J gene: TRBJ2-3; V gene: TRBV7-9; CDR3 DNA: TGTGCCAGCAGGCCAAAGGCGGCGGTAGATACGCAGTATTTT; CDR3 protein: CASRPKAAVDTQYF
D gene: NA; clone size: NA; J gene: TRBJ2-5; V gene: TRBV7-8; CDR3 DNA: TGTGCCAACTTAAGGGAGGAAGAGACCCAGTACTTC; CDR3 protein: CANLREEETQYF
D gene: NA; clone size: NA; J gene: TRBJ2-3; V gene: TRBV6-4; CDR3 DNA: TGTGCCAGCAGTACAGGGACCCCAGATACGCAGTATTTT; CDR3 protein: CASSTGTPDTQYF
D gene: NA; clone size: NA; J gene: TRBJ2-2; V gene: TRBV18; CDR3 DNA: TGTGCCAGCTCACCGGTAGGGCCGAACACCGGGGAGCTGTTTTTT; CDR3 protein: CASSPVGPNTGELFF
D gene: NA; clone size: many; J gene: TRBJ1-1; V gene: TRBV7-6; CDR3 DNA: TGTGCCAGCAGCTTAGTGGGATTGAACACTGAAGCTTTCTTT; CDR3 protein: CASSLVGLNTEAFF
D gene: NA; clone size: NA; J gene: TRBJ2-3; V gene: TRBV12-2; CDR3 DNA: TGTGCAAGTCGCTCCGGGACTGTTAGCACAGATACGCAGTATTTT; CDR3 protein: CASRSGTVSTDTQYF
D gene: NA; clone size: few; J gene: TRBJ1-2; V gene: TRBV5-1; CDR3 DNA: TGCGCCAGCGCAGGGATGAGTTATGGCTACACCTTC; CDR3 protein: CASAGMSYGYTF
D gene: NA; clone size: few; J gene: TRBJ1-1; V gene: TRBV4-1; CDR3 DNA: TGCGCCAGCAGCCAAGCGGGCACAATGAACACTGAAGCTTTCTTT; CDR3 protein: CASSQAGTMNTEAFF
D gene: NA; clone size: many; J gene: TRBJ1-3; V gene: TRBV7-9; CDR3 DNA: TGTGCCAGCAGCCCCGGCAGGGCTGGAAACACCATATATTTT; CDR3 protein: CASSPGRAGNTIYF
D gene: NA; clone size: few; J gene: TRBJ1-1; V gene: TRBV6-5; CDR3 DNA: TGTGCCAGCAGTTATATGACGAACACTGAAGCTTTCTTT; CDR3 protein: CASSYMTNTEAFF
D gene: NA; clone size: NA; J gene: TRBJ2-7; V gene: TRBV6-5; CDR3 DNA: TGTGCCAGCAGTCACGGGGCGGAATTCTACGAGCAGTACTTC; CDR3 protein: CASSHGAEFYEQYF
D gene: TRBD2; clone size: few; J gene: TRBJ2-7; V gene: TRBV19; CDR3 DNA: TGTGCCAGTAGTATAACTAGCGGGGGGGACTTCGACTTC; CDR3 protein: CASSITSGGDFDF
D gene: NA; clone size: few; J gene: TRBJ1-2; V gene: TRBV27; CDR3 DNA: TGTGCCAGCAGTTTAAGCAGGGGAGACTATGGCTACACCTTC; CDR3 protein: CASSLSRGDYGYTF
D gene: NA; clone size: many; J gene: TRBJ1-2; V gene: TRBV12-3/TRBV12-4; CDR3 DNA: TGTGCCAGCAGTTTAGCTCTTAGTGGGGATGGCTACACCTTC; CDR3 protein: CASSLALSGDGYTF
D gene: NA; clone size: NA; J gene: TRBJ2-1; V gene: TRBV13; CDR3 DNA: TGTGCCAGCAGCTTAGAAAGAGGGGATGAGCAGTTCTTC; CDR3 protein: CASSLERGDEQFF
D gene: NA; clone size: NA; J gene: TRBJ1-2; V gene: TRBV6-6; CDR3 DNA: TGTGCCAGCAGCCCCCGGGGGCGATCTTATGGCTACACCTTC; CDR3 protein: CASSPRGRSYGYTF
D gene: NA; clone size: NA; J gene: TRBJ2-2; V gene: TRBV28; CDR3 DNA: TGTGCCGCGGGGCACGGGGTAAGCGGGGAGCTGTTTTTT; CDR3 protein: CAAGHGVSGELFF
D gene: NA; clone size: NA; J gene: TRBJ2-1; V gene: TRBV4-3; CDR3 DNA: TGCGCCAGCAGCCAAGGAATAGGTGAGCAGTTCTTC; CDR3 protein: CASSQGIGEQFF
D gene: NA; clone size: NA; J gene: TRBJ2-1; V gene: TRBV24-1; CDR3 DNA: TGTGCCACCAGTGATTCCTATGTTAGGTCGGGCTCCTACAATGAGCAGTTCTTC; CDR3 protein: CATSDSYVRSGSYNEQFF